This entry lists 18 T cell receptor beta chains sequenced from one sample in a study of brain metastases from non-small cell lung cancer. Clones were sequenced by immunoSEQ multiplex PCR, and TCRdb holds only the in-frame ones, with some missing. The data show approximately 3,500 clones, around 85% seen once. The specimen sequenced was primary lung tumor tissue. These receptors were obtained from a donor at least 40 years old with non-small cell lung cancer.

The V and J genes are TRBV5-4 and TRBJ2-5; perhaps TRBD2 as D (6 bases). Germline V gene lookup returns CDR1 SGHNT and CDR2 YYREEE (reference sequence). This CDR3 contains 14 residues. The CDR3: CVTMTQGEEGTQYF. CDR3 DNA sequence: TGTGTCACCATGACTCAAGGGGAGGAAGGGACCCAGTACTTC.

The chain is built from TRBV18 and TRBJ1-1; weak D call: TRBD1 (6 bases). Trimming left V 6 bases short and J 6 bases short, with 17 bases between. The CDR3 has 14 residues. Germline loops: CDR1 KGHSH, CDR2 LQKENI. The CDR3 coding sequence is TGTGCCAGCTCTTCACAGCCGGGGGCGGCTGAAGCTTTCTTT. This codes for CASSSQPGAAEAFF.

The CDR3 reads CASSHDRGAFF. In DNA, the CDR3 is TGTGCCAGCAGCCACGACAGGGGCGCTTTCTTT. This chain joins TRBV3-1 (or the pseudogene TRBV3-2) and TRBJ1-1; TRBD1 matches at 8 bases. Germline V gives CDR1 LGHDT, CDR2 YNNKEL (reference sequence). The CDR3 runs to 11 residues. V was pared by 3 bases and J by 11 bases, with 2 bases of the junction left unmatched.

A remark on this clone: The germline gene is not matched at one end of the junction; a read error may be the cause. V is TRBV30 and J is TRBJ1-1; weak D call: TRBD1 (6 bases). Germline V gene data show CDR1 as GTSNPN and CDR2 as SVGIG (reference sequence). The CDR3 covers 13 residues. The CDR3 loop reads CAWSEVGGTEAFF. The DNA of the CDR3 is TGTGCTTGGAGTGAGGTAGGGGGTACTGAAGCTTTCTTT.

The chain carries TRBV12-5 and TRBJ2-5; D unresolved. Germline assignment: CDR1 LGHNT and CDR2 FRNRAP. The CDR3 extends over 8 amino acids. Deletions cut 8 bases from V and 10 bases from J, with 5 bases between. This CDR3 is CASCSQYF. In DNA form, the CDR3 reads TGTGCTAGTTGTAGCCAGTACTTC.

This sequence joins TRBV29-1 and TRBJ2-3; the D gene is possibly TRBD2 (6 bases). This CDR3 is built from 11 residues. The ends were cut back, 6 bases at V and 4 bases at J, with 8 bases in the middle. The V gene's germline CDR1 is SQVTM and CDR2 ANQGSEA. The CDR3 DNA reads TGCAGCGTGGAGGGACCAGATACGCAGTATTTT. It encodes CSVEGPDTQYF.

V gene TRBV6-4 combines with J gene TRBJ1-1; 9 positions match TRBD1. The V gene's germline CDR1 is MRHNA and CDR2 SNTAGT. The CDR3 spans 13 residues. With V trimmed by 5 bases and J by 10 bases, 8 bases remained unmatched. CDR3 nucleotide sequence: TGTGCCAGCAGTTCTACAGGGGGCGCACGAGCTTTCTTT. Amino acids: CASSSTGGARAFF.

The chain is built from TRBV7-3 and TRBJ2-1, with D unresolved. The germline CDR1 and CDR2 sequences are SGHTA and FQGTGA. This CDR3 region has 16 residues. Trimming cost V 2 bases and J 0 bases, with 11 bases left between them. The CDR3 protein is CASSLSSANSYNEQFF. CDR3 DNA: TGTGCCAGCAGCTTATCCAGCGCCAACTCCTACAATGAGCAGTTCTTC.

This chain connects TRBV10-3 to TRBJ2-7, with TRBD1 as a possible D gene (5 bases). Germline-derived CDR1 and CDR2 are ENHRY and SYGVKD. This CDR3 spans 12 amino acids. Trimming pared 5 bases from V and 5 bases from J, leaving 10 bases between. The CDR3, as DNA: TGTGCCATCAGTCCCACAGGTCACGAGCAGTACTTC. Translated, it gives CAISPTGHEQYF.

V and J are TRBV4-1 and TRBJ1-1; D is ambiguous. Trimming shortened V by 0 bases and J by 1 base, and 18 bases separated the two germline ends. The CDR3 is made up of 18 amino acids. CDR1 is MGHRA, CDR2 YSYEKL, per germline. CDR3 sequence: CASSQEGPTAGKNTEAFF. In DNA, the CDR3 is TGCGCCAGCAGCCAAGAAGGCCCGACGGCCGGGAAGAACACTGAAGCTTTCTTT.

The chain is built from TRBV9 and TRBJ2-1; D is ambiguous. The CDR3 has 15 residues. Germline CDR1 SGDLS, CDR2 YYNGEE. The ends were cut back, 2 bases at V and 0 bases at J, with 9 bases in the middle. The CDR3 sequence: CASSVSPFSYNEQFF. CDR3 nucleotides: TGTGCCAGCAGCGTTAGTCCGTTCTCCTACAATGAGCAGTTCTTC.

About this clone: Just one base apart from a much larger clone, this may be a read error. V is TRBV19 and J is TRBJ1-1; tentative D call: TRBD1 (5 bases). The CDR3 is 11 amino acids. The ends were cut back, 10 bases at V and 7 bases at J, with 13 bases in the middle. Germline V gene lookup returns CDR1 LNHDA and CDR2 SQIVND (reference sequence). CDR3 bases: TGTGCCACTTACTGTACAGGTGAAGCTTTCTTT. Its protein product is CATYCTGEAFF.

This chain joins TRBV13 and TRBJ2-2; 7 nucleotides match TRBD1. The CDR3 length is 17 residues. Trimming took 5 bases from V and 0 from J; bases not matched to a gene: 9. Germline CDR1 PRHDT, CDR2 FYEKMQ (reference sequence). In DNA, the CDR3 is TGTGCCAGCAGCAACCTTCGACAGGGTCCGAACACCGGGGAGCTGTTTTTT. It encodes CASSNLRQGPNTGELFF.

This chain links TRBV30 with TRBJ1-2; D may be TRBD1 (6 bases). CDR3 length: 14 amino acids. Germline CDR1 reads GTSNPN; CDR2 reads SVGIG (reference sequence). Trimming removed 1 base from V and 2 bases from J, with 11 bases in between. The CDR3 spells CAWSEGGFNYGYTF. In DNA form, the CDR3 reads TGTGCCTGGAGTGAGGGGGGCTTCAACTATGGCTACACCTTC. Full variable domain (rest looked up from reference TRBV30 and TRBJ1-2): SQTIHQWPATLVQPVGSPLSLECTVEGTSNPNLYWYRQAAGRGLQLLFYSVGIGQISSEVPQNLSASRPQDRQFILSSKKLLLSDSGFYLCAWSEGGFNYGYTFGSGTRLTVV.

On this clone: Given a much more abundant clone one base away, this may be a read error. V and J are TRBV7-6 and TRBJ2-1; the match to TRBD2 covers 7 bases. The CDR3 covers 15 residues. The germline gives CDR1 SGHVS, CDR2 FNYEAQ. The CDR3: CANSSSAGRYNEQFF. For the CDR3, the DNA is TGTGCCAACAGCTCATCGGCCGGGAGGTACAATGAGCAGTTCTTC.

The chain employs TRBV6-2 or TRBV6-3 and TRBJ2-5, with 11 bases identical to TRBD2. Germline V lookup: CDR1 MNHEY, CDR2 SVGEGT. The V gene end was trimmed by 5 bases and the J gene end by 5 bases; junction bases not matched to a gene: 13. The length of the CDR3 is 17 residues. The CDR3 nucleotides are TGTGCCAGCAGTCAACTAGCGGGGGCCCTACTCGAGGAGACCCAGTACTTC. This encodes CASSQLAGALLEETQYF.

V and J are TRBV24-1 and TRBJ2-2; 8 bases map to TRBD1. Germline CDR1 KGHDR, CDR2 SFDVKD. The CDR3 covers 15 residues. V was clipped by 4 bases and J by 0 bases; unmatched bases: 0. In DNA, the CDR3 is TGTGCCACCAGTGAGGGACAGGCGAACACCGGGGAGCTGTTTTTT. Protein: CATSEGQANTGELFF.

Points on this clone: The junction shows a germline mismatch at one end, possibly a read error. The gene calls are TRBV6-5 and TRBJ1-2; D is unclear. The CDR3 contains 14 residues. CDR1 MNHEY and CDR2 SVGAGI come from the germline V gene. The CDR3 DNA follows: TGTGTCAGCAGTCCGATGCACCTTAGTTATGGCTACACCTTC. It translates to CVSSPMHLSYGYTF.